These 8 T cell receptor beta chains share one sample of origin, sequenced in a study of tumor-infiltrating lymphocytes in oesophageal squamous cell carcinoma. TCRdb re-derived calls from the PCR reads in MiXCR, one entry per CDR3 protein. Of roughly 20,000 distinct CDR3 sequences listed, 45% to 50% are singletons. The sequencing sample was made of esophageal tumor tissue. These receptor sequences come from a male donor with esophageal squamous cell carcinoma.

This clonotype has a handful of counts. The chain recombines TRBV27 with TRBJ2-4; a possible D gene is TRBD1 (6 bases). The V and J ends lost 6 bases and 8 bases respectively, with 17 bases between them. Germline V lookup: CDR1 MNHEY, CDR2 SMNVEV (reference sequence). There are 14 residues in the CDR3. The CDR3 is CASSHAKAGDIQYF. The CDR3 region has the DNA TGTGCCAGCAGCCACGCTAAGGCAGGGGACATTCAGTACTTC.

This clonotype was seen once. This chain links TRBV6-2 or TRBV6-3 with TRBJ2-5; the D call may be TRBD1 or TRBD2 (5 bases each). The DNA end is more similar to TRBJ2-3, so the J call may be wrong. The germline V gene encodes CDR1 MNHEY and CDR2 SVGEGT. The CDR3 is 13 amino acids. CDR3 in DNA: TGTGCCAGCAGTGGGACCGGTGCAGGTACGCAGTATTTT. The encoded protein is CASSGTGAGTQYF.

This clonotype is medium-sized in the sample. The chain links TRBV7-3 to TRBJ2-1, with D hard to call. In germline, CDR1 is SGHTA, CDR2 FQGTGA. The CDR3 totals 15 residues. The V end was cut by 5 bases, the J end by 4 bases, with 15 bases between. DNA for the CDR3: TGTGCCAGCAGCCCAAATCACCAGATGTACAATGAGCAGTTCTTC. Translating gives CASSPNHQMYNEQFF.

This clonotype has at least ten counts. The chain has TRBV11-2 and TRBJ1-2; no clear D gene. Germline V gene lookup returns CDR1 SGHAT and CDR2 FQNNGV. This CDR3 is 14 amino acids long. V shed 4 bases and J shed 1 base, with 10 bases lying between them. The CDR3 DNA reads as TGTGCCAGCAGCTCCGATGCCTTTAACTATGGCTACACCTTC. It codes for CASSSDAFNYGYTF.

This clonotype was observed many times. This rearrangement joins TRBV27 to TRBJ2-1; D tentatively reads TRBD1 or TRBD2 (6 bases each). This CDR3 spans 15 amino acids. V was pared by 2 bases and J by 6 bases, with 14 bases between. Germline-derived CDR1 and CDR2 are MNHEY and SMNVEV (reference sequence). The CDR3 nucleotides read TGTGCCAGCAGTTTAGGGACTGGGGGCCTCAATGAGCAGTTCTTC. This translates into CASSLGTGGLNEQFF.

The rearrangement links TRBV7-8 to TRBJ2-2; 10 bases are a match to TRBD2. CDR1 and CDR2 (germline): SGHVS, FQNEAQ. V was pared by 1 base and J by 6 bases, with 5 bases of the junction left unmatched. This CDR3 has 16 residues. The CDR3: CASSLELAGGSGELFF. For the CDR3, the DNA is TGTGCCAGCAGCTTAGAGTTAGCGGGAGGTTCCGGGGAGCTGTTTTTT.

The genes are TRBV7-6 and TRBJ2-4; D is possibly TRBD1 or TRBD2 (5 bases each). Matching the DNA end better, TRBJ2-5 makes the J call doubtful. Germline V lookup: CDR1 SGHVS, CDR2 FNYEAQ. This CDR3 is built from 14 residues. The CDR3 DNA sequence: TGTGCCAGCAGCTTAGCTTTTGGGGGTGAGACCCAGTACTTC. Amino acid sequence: CASSLAFGGETQYF.

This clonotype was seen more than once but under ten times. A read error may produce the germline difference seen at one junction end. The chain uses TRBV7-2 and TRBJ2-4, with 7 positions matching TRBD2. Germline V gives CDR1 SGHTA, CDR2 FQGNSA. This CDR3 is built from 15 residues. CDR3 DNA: TGTGCCAGCAGCTTAGGGTGGGAGGGCCTCTACGAGCAGTACTTT. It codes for CASSLGWEGLYEQYF.